One and the same sample provided the 13 T cell receptor beta chains below, sequenced in a study of cytomegalovirus exposure and HLA in healthy donors. The PCR had 60 Vbeta and 13 Jbeta primers. TCRdb keeps only in-frame clones here, not all; method: immunoSEQ multiplex PCR. The sample has about 170,000 clones, 65% to 90% seen once. The sample was PBMCs. The receptors were gathered from a male donor in good health and CMV-seronegative.

The rearrangement links TRBV2 to TRBJ2-5, with a tentative D call TRBD1 (6 bases). This CDR3 has 15 amino acids. CDR1 is SNHLY, CDR2 FYNNEI, per germline. V was trimmed by 6 bases and J by 5 bases, leaving 19 bases between them. CDR3 protein: CASREEQGSGETQYF. DNA for the CDR3: TGTGCCAGCAGGGAGGAACAGGGATCGGGGGAGACCCAGTACTTC.

This chain links TRBV6-5 with TRBJ2-6; D is undetermined. Trimming stripped 10 bases from V and 0 bases from J, with 13 bases between. This CDR3 has 15 amino acids. Per the germline V gene, CDR1 is MNHEY and CDR2 is SVGAGI. CDR3 DNA: TGTGCCACGACAATTGGTGTCTCTGGGGCCAACGTCCTGACTTTC. This encodes CATTIGVSGANVLTF.

The chain has TRBV5-6 and TRBJ1-2; a possible D gene is TRBD1 (5 bases). The CDR3 contains 14 residues. Germline CDR1 reads SGHDT; CDR2 reads YYEEEE. V dropped 1 base and J dropped 7 bases, with 14 bases sitting between them. The CDR3 spells CASSLIAGSTGYTF. The CDR3 region has the DNA TGTGCCAGCAGCTTGATTGCAGGGTCGACTGGCTACACCTTC.

The V call is TRBV6-5, the J call TRBJ1-1; D possibly corresponds to TRBD1 (5 bases). The CDR3 is 14 amino acids. Germline CDR1 reads MNHEY; CDR2 reads SVGAGI. The germline V and J ends were trimmed by 7 bases and 0 bases, with 12 bases remaining between them. As DNA, the CDR3 is TGTGCCAGCACCCAGGCGGGGGTGAACACTGAAGCTTTCTTT. It yields the protein CASTQAGVNTEAFF.

This chain connects TRBV15 to TRBJ1-1; 10 nucleotides match TRBD1. This CDR3 has 17 amino acids. From germline, CDR1 is LNHNV and CDR2 YYDKDF (reference sequence). The junction had 10 bases not matched to a gene; V was cut back by 2 bases and J by 4 bases. The CDR3 reads CATSRWGQGRLGTEAFF. The CDR3 DNA is TGTGCCACCAGCAGATGGGGACAGGGGCGGTTAGGCACTGAAGCTTTCTTT.

The rearrangement links TRBV7-6 to TRBJ2-7, with 13 nucleotides matching TRBD2. Germline V CDR1 and CDR2: SGHVS, FNYEAQ. Trimming at V came to 5 bases and at J to 1 base, leaving 8 bases not matched to a gene. The CDR3 covers 17 residues. This CDR3 reads CASSLGTSGVISYEQYF. The CDR3, as DNA: TGTGCCAGCAGCCTTGGGACTAGCGGGGTGATATCCTACGAGCAGTACTTC.

This chain links TRBV18 with TRBJ2-1; no clear D gene. CDR3 length equals 12 residues. V was clipped by 3 bases and J by 8 bases, with 8 bases between them. Germline values: CDR1 KGHSH, CDR2 LQKENI. The chain's CDR3 is CASSPYADEQFF. In nucleotides, the CDR3 is TGTGCCAGCTCACCCTATGCCGATGAGCAGTTCTTC.

The chain combines TRBV7-9 with TRBJ1-4, with unresolved D. The germline CDR1 and CDR2 sequences are SEHNR and FQNEAQ (reference sequence). Trimming left V 2 bases short and J 8 bases short, with 12 bases between. The CDR3 length is 14 residues. The CDR3 protein is CASSLTTEGEKLFF. CDR3 coding DNA: TGTGCCAGCAGCTTAACAACCGAGGGCGAAAAACTGTTTTTT. Supplemented by reference TRBV7-9 and TRBJ1-4, the full variable domain reads DTGVSQNPRHKITKRGQNVTFRCDPISEHNRLYWYRQTLGQGPEFLTYFQNEAQLEKSRLLSDRFSAERPKGSFSTLEIQRTEQGDSAMYLCASSLTTEGEKLFFGSGTQLSVL.

The V and J genes are TRBV10-1 and TRBJ2-7, with 15 bases identical to TRBD2. Germline V gives CDR1 WNHNN, CDR2 SYGVQD (reference sequence). CDR3 length: 18 amino acids. V shed 5 bases and J 5 bases; nucleotides not matched to a gene: 13. CDR3 amino acids: CASSRTSGGATYYHEQYF. DNA of the CDR3: TGCGCCAGCAGTCGGACTAGCGGGGGGGCCACGTATTACCACGAGCAGTACTTC.

V gene TRBV19 combines with J gene TRBJ2-7, with TRBD2 as a possible D gene (5 bases). V lost 6 bases, J lost 4 bases, and 13 bases lay in between. This CDR3 has 13 amino acids. CDR1 LNHDA and CDR2 SQIVND come from the germline V gene (reference sequence). CDR3: CASRYSPGYEQYF. The CDR3 bases are TGTGCCAGTAGGTACTCCCCGGGGTACGAGCAGTACTTC.

This clone came up a few times. The chain joins TRBV5-1 to TRBJ1-4, with D perhaps matching TRBD1 (5 bases). The germline gives CDR1 SGHRS, CDR2 YFSETQ. The ends were cut back, 4 bases at V and 6 bases at J, with 16 bases in the middle. The CDR3 covers 15 residues. The CDR3 spells CASSPEAGPYEKLFF. CDR3 bases: TGCGCCAGCAGCCCCGAGGCAGGGCCGTATGAAAAACTGTTTTTT.

As concerns this clone: Other DNA sequences in this specimen translate into the identical CDR3. The chain joins TRBV6-5 to TRBJ2-7, with TRBD2 matching over 11 bases. The CDR3 sequence is 15 residues long. The junction had 2 bases not matched to a gene; V was cut back by 0 bases and J by 4 bases. From germline, CDR1 is MNHEY and CDR2 SVGAGI. CDR3 nucleotide sequence: TGTGCCAGCAGTTACTCCGCTAGCGGGGGGTACGAGCAGTACTTC. This encodes CASSYSASGGYEQYF.

The V gene is TRBV7-2, the J gene TRBJ1-4, with TRBD1 identical over 9 bases. CDR1 SGHTA and CDR2 FQGNSA come from the germline V gene. The junction had 7 bases not matched to a gene; V was cut back by 7 bases and J by 4 bases. The CDR3 spans 15 residues. CDR3 coding DNA: TGTGCCAGCACCAGGGCGGGACAGGGTAATGAAAAACTGTTTTTT. Amino acids: CASTRAGQGNEKLFF.